The 11 T cell receptor beta chains listed next were all sequenced from one sample in a study of blood T cells in healthy people across ages. A second PCR of 7 to 11 cycles used a sample-barcoded 5' primer and a J-beta primer mix. TCRdb re-derived calls from the 5' RACE reads in MiXCR, one entry per CDR3 protein. The data show roughly 830,000 distinct CDR3 sequences, with around 62% seen just once and 25% to 35% held by the top ten. The source material was blood. All receptors come from a man between 25 and 39 years old in good health.

The rearrangement links TRBV15 to TRBJ1-5; no reliable D call. The CDR3 sequence is 18 residues long. V was trimmed by 0 bases and J by 3 bases, leaving 18 bases between them. Germline CDR1 is LNHNV and CDR2 is YYDKDF (reference sequence). CDR3 nucleotide sequence: TGTGCCACCAGCAGAGATGGGGAGCTTTTGAAGTACAATCAGCCCCAGCATTTT. Translated: CATSRDGELLKYNQPQHF.

The chain couples TRBV5-1 to TRBJ2-1; tentative D call: TRBD2 (5 bases). V was shortened by 7 bases and J by 5 bases, with 16 bases between the two germline ends. The CDR3 runs to 14 residues. Germline V gene data show CDR1 as SGHRS and CDR2 as YFSETQ. The CDR3: CASRRGSGDNEQFF. CDR3 DNA: TGCGCCAGCCGAAGAGGAAGCGGAGACAATGAGCAGTTCTTC. Full variable domain (rest looked up from reference TRBV5-1 and TRBJ2-1): KAGVTQTPRYLIKTRGQQVTLSCSPISGHRSVSWYQQTPGQGLQFLFEYFSETQRNKGNFPGRFSGRQFSNSRSEMNVSTLELGDSALYLCASRRGSGDNEQFFGPGTRLTVL.

This clonotype was observed a handful of times. The rearrangement links TRBV5-1 to TRBJ1-2; no clear D gene. Per the germline V gene, CDR1 is SGHRS and CDR2 is YFSETQ. The CDR3 runs to 14 residues. The germline V and J ends were trimmed by 0 bases and 3 bases, with 9 bases remaining between them. The CDR3 nucleotides read TGCGCCAGCAGCTTGGGTGTCACAGACTATGGCTACACCTTC. Translation gives CASSLGVTDYGYTF.

The rearrangement uses TRBV7-2 and TRBJ2-5; 11 nucleotides agree with TRBD2. Germline CDR1 reads SGHTA; CDR2 reads FQGNSA. This CDR3 has 15 residues. The V segment lost 1 base and the J segment 11 bases; nucleotides outside the gene matches: 9. CDR3 DNA sequence: TGTGCCAGCAGCTTAGGACTAGCGGGGCAGGGGGAGCAGTACTTC. Translating it yields CASSLGLAGQGEQYF.

This chain links TRBV18 with TRBJ2-5; 13 bases match TRBD2. V shed 4 bases, J shed 1 base, and the junction held 9 bases outside the gene matches. In germline, CDR1 is KGHSH, CDR2 LQKENI. The CDR3 contains 18 residues. CDR3 coding DNA: TGTGCCAGCTCACGCTGGACGACTAGCGGGGGGTCCCAAGAGACCCAGTACTTC. As protein: CASSRWTTSGGSQETQYF.

This sequence joins TRBV4-3 and TRBJ1-1; tentative D call: TRBD1 (6 bases). This CDR3 region has 15 residues. V was trimmed by 0 bases and J by 4 bases, leaving 12 bases between them. CDR1 is LGHNA and CDR2 is YSLEER in the germline V gene. CDR3 in amino acids: CASSQDNPGVTEAFF. Written as DNA, the CDR3 is TGCGCCAGCAGCCAAGATAATCCAGGGGTCACTGAAGCTTTCTTT.

The chain employs TRBV9 and TRBJ1-1, with a possible D match to TRBD1 (5 bases). V lost 3 bases and J lost 4, with 13 bases in between. CDR1 and CDR2 from the germline V gene are SGDLS and YYNGEE. The CDR3 length is 14 residues. CDR3 amino acids: CASSGRQFGTEAFF. The CDR3 DNA follows: TGTGCCAGCAGCGGGAGACAGTTCGGCACTGAAGCTTTCTTT.

This sequence joins TRBV27 and TRBJ1-5; 7 bases line up with TRBD1. This CDR3 contains 15 residues. Per germline, CDR1 MNHEY and CDR2 SMNVEV (reference sequence). J gave up 2 bases and V 5 bases, and 6 bases lay outside the gene matches. CDR3 nucleotides: TGTGCCAGCAGTAAGGGGGCGGGAGGCAATCAGCCCCAGCATTTT. Translating gives CASSKGAGGNQPQHF.

V is TRBV6-2 or TRBV6-3 and J is TRBJ2-3, with 10 bases aligning to TRBD2. The V gene's germline CDR1 is MNHEY and CDR2 SVGEGT. The CDR3 loop spans 17 amino acids. V shed 5 bases, J shed 2 bases, and the junction held 10 bases outside the gene matches. The CDR3 protein is CASSPPLAGEDTDTQYF. CDR3 nucleotide sequence: TGTGCCAGCAGTCCCCCTCTAGCGGGGGAAGACACAGATACGCAGTATTTT.

This clonotype was observed a handful of times. The genes are TRBV20-1 and TRBJ1-6; no firm D call. The CDR3 runs 15 residues. The germline V and J ends were trimmed by 3 bases and 6 bases, with 15 bases remaining between them. Germline V CDR1 and CDR2: DFQATT, SNEGSKA (reference sequence). CDR3 sequence reads: CSASPAHTSNSPLHF. The CDR3 DNA is TGCAGTGCTAGCCCCGCCCACACTTCTAATTCACCCCTCCACTTT.

This chain uses TRBV18 with TRBJ1-5; 7 nucleotides line up with TRBD1. The length of the CDR3 is 17 residues. The trim removed 2 bases at V and 2 bases at J, leaving 9 bases unmatched. Germline V gene sequence: CDR1 KGHSH, CDR2 LQKENI. The CDR3, as DNA: TGTGCCAGCTCACCATGGGGAGGGGGCGGCGGCAATCAGCCCCAGCATTTT. Translated, it gives CASSPWGGGGGNQPQHF.